This TCR beta chain was profiled in a study of cytomegalovirus exposure and HLA in healthy donors. These donors counted as nominally healthy when sampled, but unrecorded immune exposures were likely. The germline gives CDR1 MDHEN, CDR2 SYDVKM. After removal of 5 bases from V and 2 bases from J, the junction contained 1 base not matched to a gene. This CDR3 spans 14 amino acids. The study, taken as a whole, reports: The HLA-A and HLA-B alleles of most subjects were reportedly predicted accurately from TCR beta sequences. Using a false discovery rate of 0.05, a later analysis showed that fewer than 20,000 TCR beta sequences were associated with HLA alleles.

In this sample, this clone turned up once. What it recognizes is unknown. The PCR contained 60 Vbeta and 13 Jbeta primers. Sequenced by immunoSEQ multiplex PCR; TCRdb stores in-frame clones only, minus some. The profile covers about 73,000 clones, with about 81% appearing a single time and 9.5% to 15% taken by the ten largest. The chain employs TRBV28 and TRBJ1-5; TRBD1 matches 9 bases. The specimen was PBMCs. The receptor comes from a man in his 70s in good health and CMV-seronegative. Here the CDR3 reads CASSTGGGNQPQHF. The CDR3 DNA reads TGTGCCAGCAGTACAGGGGGCGGCAATCAGCCCCAGCATTTT.